A selection of T cell receptor beta chains follows, all from one sample in a study of blood T cells in healthy people across ages. TCRdb re-analysed the 5' RACE reads in MiXCR, keeping a single row per CDR3 protein. The sample lists 1 million or so distinct CDR3 sequences; about 23% were seen once. The data were also submitted as part of a second study, on T cells of mothers and their children.

Material: blood. Source of these receptors: a girl aged 2-10 years in good health. CDR3s include the opening cysteine and the closing phenylalanine or tryptophan. The D gene is left open where the match is weak. Expanded clones get a size class; other rows say once, few or many, or leave the size out.

size	J	D	V	DNA	CDR3
.	TRBJ2-1	.	TRBV6-1	TGTGCCAGCAGTGAACTGGCGGGGTCTATGGCTGAGCAGTTCTTC	CASSELAGSMAEQFF
.	TRBJ2-4	TRBD2	TRBV4-1	TGCGCCAGCAGCCAAGTCTCAAGCGGGGGGGTAAACATTCAGTACTTC	CASSQVSSGGVNIQYF
few	TRBJ2-1	TRBD2	TRBV12-3/TRBV12-4	TGTGCCAGCAGTTCCTTAAATCGCGGACTAGCGGGAGGGGGTGAGCAGTTCTTC	CASSSLNRGLAGGGEQFF
.	TRBJ2-1	TRBD1	TRBV5-1	TGCGCCAGCAGTGGAGGACAGGAGCCTTACAATGAGCAGTTCTTC	CASSGGQEPYNEQFF
.	TRBJ2-2	TRBD1	TRBV9	TGTGCCAGCAGCATACAGGGGGAGTCCGGGGAGCTGTTTTTT	CASSIQGESGELFF
.	TRBJ1-3	.	TRBV6-5	TGTGCCAGCAGTTACTCAGAGGGCTCTGGAAACACCATATATTTT	CASSYSEGSGNTIYF
.	TRBJ2-1	TRBD1	TRBV28	TGTGCCAGCAGTTTAAGTCGGTGGGGACAGGGGGCTAGTGGTGAGCAGTTCTTC	CASSLSRWGQGASGEQFF
few	TRBJ1-3	.	TRBV7-8	TGTGCCAGCAGCACCCTGACGGATTCTGGAAACACCATATATTTT	CASSTLTDSGNTIYF
few	TRBJ2-7	.	TRBV4-3	TGCGCCAGCAGCCAAAGTCTAGGATTAGCCTACGAGCAGTACTTC	CASSQSLGLAYEQYF
few	TRBJ1-2	TRBD1	TRBV7-2	TGTGCCAGCAGCCGGGACAGCAACTATGGCTACACCTTC	CASSRDSNYGYTF
.	TRBJ2-1	TRBD1	TRBV15	TGTGCCACCAGCAGAGAGACAGGGCCCTGGAGCTCCTACAATGAGCAGTTCTTC	CATSRETGPWSSYNEQFF
few	TRBJ2-3	.	TRBV21-1	TGTGCCAGCAACTCGGGGCATACGCAGTATTTT	CASNSGHTQYF
few	TRBJ2-1	TRBD2	TRBV10-3	TGTGCCATCAGTGGGCTAGCGGGGGGATTAGCCTACAATGAGCAGTTCTTC	CAISGLAGGLAYNEQFF
few	TRBJ2-5	.	TRBV18	TGTGCCAGCTCACCAAAAGACAGCAAAGAGACCCAGTACTTC	CASSPKDSKETQYF
few	TRBJ2-2	.	TRBV12-5	TGTGCTAGTGGTTTGAGTCGCGCAGGGGAATTCGCCGGGGAGCTGTTTTTT	CASGLSRAGEFAGELFF
.	TRBJ1-5	.	TRBV4-2	TGTGCCAGCAGCCAAGCGGCGGGCGGGGGACTTCAGCCCCAGCATTTT	CASSQAAGGGLQPQHF
few	TRBJ2-7	.	TRBV15	TGTGCCACCAGCTCCCTGAACAGGGGGGGCGAGCAGTACTTC	CATSSLNRGGEQYF